These T cell receptor beta chains were read from a single sample in a study of T cell responses to AZD1222 COVID-19 vaccine. The method was immunoSEQ multiplex PCR; TCRdb's version includes in-frame clones alone and lacks a portion of them. The sample shows about 140,000 clones, approximately 90% of them seen only once. The sample consisted of peripheral blood, taken 28 days after the second AZD1222 dose. The receptors originated from an adult who received the AZD1222 COVID-19 vaccine. CDR3s include the opening cysteine and the closing phenylalanine or tryptophan. Each record gives: clone size, J gene, V gene, D gene, CDR3 protein. The D gene is left open where the match is weak. Rows may omit the clone size; those that give it use once, few, many or a size class.

>.|TRBJ2-6|TRBV2|TRBD1
CAGWIKGQGIYSGANVLTF
>.|TRBJ1-2|TRBV6-5|TRBD1
CASSLPGQANYGYTF
>.|TRBJ2-5|TRBV11-2|TRBD2
CASSLRLAGVGETQYF
>.|TRBJ1-4|TRBV5-4|.
CASSYGAATNEKLFF
>.|TRBJ1-1|TRBV6-5|.
CANRENTEAFF
>.|TRBJ1-3|TRBV28|.
CASTDPSGNTIYF
>.|TRBJ2-1|TRBV7-3|.
CASRSHPAASSYNEQFF
>.|TRBJ1-1|TRBV7-9|TRBD1
CASSPADRAVEMNTEAFF
>.|TRBJ1-2|TRBV4-3|.
CASSQDRGTIYGYTF
>once|TRBJ2-5|TRBV6-5|.
CASSLYQETQYF
>.|TRBJ1-5|TRBV19|.
CASSDDSLQHF
>.|TRBJ2-1|TRBV15|TRBD2
CATSSRLADDEQFF
>.|TRBJ2-7|TRBV6-2/TRBV6-3|.
CASSFPPPAEQYF
>.|TRBJ2-7|TRBV9|.
CASSVGGNSYEQYF
>once|TRBJ2-7|TRBV18|.
CASSPRSQGKGRQYF
>.|TRBJ1-6|TRBV18|.
CASSPKVDSPLHF
>.|TRBJ2-5|TRBV7-9|TRBD2
CASSPRGRQETQYF
>.|TRBJ1-2|TRBV10-3|TRBD1
CAISEYLSTGYGGYTF
>.|TRBJ2-6|TRBV7-3|.
CASSLDGAVSSGANVLTF
>.|TRBJ2-1|TRBV6-2/TRBV6-3|.
CASSTISGPPYNEQFF
>.|TRBJ1-6|TRBV18|.
CASSRDSFNSPLHF
>.|TRBJ1-2|TRBV3-1/TRBV3-2|TRBD1
CASSPMGTGVGGYTF
>.|TRBJ1-2|TRBV11-1|TRBD1
CASSLTGQGYGYTF
>.|TRBJ2-1|TRBV15|.
CATSRDLAGRNEQFF
>.|TRBJ2-5|TRBV7-2|.
CASSGVGVGETQYF
>many|TRBJ2-1|TRBV6-2/TRBV6-3|.
CASSFEVHNEQFF
>.|TRBJ2-2|TRBV2|.
CASTQRGTGELFF
>.|TRBJ2-2|TRBV12-3/TRBV12-4|.
CASGDTSTGELFF
>.|TRBJ2-3|TRBV7-3|TRBD2
CASSLARTSGTSTDTQYF
>.|TRBJ2-2|TRBV6-5|.
CASRWDSDTGELFF
>.|TRBJ2-3|TRBV5-1|.
CASSLLGLPTDTQYF
>once|TRBJ2-5|TRBV14|TRBD1
CASSQGPGGFDGETQYF
>.|TRBJ2-2|TRBV7-2|TRBD2
CASSFPGEGPNTGELFF
>.|TRBJ1-3|TRBV4-3|.
CASSPVTGSGNTIYF
>.|TRBJ1-3|TRBV5-6|.
CASSFGGNTIYF
>.|TRBJ2-3|TRBV11-2|TRBD2
CASSLGRAGGPSDTQYF
>.|TRBJ2-1|TRBV9|.
CASSVADSYNEQFF
>.|TRBJ2-1|TRBV6-5|.
CASSYSTKNYNEQFF
>.|TRBJ2-3|TRBV6-4|.
CASYRDSTDTQYF
>.|TRBJ1-5|TRBV4-1|.
CASRRELGNQPQHF
>.|TRBJ2-3|TRBV5-8|TRBD2
CASSLAPLAGTDTQYF
>.|TRBJ2-3|TRBV7-3|TRBD2
CASSSGTSGDTQYF
>.|TRBJ2-6|TRBV5-1|TRBD1
CASSSGTGGFSGANVLTF
>.|TRBJ2-7|TRBV7-9|.
CASSLALLSYEQYF
>.|TRBJ2-1|TRBV7-8|TRBD2
CASSLTLAEGNEQFF
>few|TRBJ1-1|TRBV19|.
CASSIPGMNTEAFF
>.|TRBJ2-1|TRBV12-3/TRBV12-4|.
CASRRTGNEQFF
>.|TRBJ1-6|TRBV7-2|.
CASSSYPGINSPLHF
>.|TRBJ1-1|TRBV3-1/TRBV3-2|.
CASSQIGGPDTEAFF
>.|TRBJ1-1|TRBV18|.
CASSPQGVGNTEAFF
>.|TRBJ1-2|TRBV5-4|.
CASSTGPTSGYTF
>.|TRBJ2-1|TRBV5-1|.
CASSLSRSFNEQFF
>.|TRBJ2-6|TRBV27|TRBD1
CASSPGQGVPGANVLTF
>.|TRBJ1-5|TRBV6-5|.
CASMTVGNQPQHF
>.|TRBJ2-7|TRBV28|TRBD1
CASSSRDRDSSYEQYF
>.|TRBJ2-2|TRBV2|TRBD1
CASSESRDRANTGELFF
>.|TRBJ1-1|TRBV5-5|TRBD1
CASSSYRDRRSRTNTEAFF